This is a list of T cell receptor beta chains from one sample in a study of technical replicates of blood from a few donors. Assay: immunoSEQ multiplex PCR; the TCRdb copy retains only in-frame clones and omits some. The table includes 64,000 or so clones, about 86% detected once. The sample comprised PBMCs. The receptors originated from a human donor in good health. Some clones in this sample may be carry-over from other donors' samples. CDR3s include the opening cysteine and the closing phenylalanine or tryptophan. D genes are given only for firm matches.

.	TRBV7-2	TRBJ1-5	CASSFTASNQPQHF	TGTGCCAGCAGCTTTACAGCTAGCAATCAGCCCCAGCATTTT
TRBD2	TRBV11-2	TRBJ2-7	CASSYSTGGRYEQYF	TGTGCCAGCAGCTACTCCACGGGGGGTAGATACGAGCAGTACTTC
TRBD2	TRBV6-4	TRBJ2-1	CASSAQGVAGTEQFF	TGTGCCAGCAGTGCCCAGGGAGTAGCGGGTACTGAGCAGTTCTTC
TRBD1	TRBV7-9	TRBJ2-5	CASSQTRQGAKTQYF	TGTGCCAGCAGCCAGACGCGACAGGGGGCGAAGACCCAGTACTTC
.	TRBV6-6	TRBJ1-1	CASGQSNTEAFF	TGTGCCAGCGGACAGTCGAACACTGAAGCTTTCTTT
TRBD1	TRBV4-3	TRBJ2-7	CASSPGQGAGEQYF	TGCGCCAGCAGCCCGGGACAGGGGGCAGGAGAGCAGTACTTC
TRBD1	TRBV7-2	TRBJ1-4	CASSSPGQGVEKLFF	TGTGCCAGCAGCTCTCCGGGACAGGGTGTGGAAAAACTGTTTTTT
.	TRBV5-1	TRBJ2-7	CASSLGGETYEQYF	TGCGCCAGCAGCTTGGGGGGGGAAACCTACGAGCAGTACTTC
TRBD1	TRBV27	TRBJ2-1	CASSFRGTGGWNEQFF	TGTGCCAGCAGTTTTCGGGGGACAGGGGGCTGGAATGAGCAGTTCTTC
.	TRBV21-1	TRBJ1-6	CASIRPAGRSYNSPLHF	TGTGCCAGCATTCGTCCCGCCGGGAGGTCCTATAATTCACCCCTCCACTTT
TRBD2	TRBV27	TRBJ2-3	CASSSGLAGRVKYF	TGTGCCAGCAGTTCTGGACTAGCGGGGCGGGTAAAGTATTTT
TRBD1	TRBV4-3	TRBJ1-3	CASSQDRGTGPGNTIYF	TGCGCCAGCAGCCAAGACCGCGGGACAGGGCCTGGAAACACCATATATTTT
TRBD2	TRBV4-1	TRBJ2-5	CASSQGAGGQLTQYF	TGCGCCAGCAGCCAAGGAGCGGGGGGCCAGTTGACCCAGTACTTC
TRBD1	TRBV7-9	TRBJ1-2	CASSLAPDRQGSYGYTF	TGTGCCAGCAGCTTAGCCCCTGACAGACAGGGGAGCTATGGCTACACCTTC
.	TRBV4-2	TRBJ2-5	CASSQEGGLQETQYF	TGTGCCAGCAGCCAAGAGGGGGGTCTCCAAGAGACCCAGTACTTC
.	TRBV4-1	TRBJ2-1	CASSQEGGVGNEQFF	TGCGCCAGCAGCCAAGAAGGCGGGGTAGGGAATGAGCAGTTCTTC